This TCR beta chain was identified during a study of beta chain features in type 1 diabetes. Overall study: Age and gender were similar between patients and healthy donors, as were cell yields.

CDR1 and CDR2 from the germline V gene are SGHNT and YYREEE (reference sequence). V was shortened by 4 bases and J by 3 bases, with 7 bases between the two germline ends. The CDR3 has 13 amino acids. Comments on this clone: The antigen is unknown.

All of the isolated RNA was reverse transcribed, so expressed TCRB transcripts were sequenced. There were approximately 3.5 million reads on average in the naive, central memory and regulatory T cell samples. Data came from immunoSEQ multiplex PCR; TCRdb stores just in-frame clones and leaves some out. The sample lists around 360,000 clones, 10% to 15% occurring once. Findings and limits, study-wide: Shorter TCRB CDR3s, moderately but significantly so, marked every one of the four CD4+ subsets in Type 1 diabetes patients.

It was via CD45RO/CCR7/CD25/CD127/CD95/CD27 that CD4+ naive, central memory, regulatory and stem cell-like memory cells were sorted. The authors obtained over 95% purity in all sorted populations. Input material: naive CD4+ T cells from blood. This chain joins TRBV5-4 and TRBJ2-2; possibly TRBD2 for D (5 bases). This receptor was obtained from a woman aged 18-29 years with type 1 diabetes. CDR3 coding DNA: TGTGCCAGCAGCCGGGGATACACCGGGGAGCTGTTTTTT. Its translation is CASSRGYTGELFF.